The rows below give T cell receptor beta chains drawn from one sample of a study of blood T cells in healthy people across ages. TCRdb called the 5' RACE reads again in MiXCR, with one record for every CDR3 protein. The data hold around 1.7 million distinct CDR3 sequences, with approximately 30% observed a single time. Sequencing was carried out using blood. These receptors were taken from a young woman in good health. CDR3s include the opening cysteine and the closing phenylalanine or tryptophan. The D gene is left open where the match is weak. Clone size is given for some rows only: seen once, a few or many times, or a class if the clone is expanded.

CDR3 protein: CASSFSTAGGDYEQYF; CDR3 DNA: TGTGCCAGCAGTTTTAGTACGGCGGGGGGCGACTACGAGCAGTACTTC; V gene: TRBV12-3/TRBV12-4; clone size: many; J gene: TRBJ2-7; D gene: TRBD2
CDR3 protein: CSVQRTGGNEQYF; CDR3 DNA: TGCAGCGTCCAGAGGACAGGAGGGAATGAGCAGTACTTC; V gene: TRBV29-1; clone size: -; J gene: TRBJ2-7; D gene: -
CDR3 protein: CASSRTTTSYEQYF; CDR3 DNA: TGCGCCAGCAGCCGGACAACTACCTCCTACGAGCAGTACTTC; V gene: TRBV5-1; clone size: few; J gene: TRBJ2-7; D gene: -
CDR3 protein: CSVDTTGNYNEQFF; CDR3 DNA: TGCAGCGTTGACACGACAGGGAACTACAATGAGCAGTTCTTC; V gene: TRBV29-1; clone size: many; J gene: TRBJ2-1; D gene: TRBD1
CDR3 protein: CASSLTGTQRETQYF; CDR3 DNA: TGTGCCAGCAGCCTCACCGGGACCCAGAGAGAGACCCAGTACTTC; V gene: TRBV9; clone size: many; J gene: TRBJ2-5; D gene: -
CDR3 protein: CASSLTSGDTRYF; CDR3 DNA: TGTGCCAGCAGTTTAACTAGTGGGGATACGCGGTATTTT; V gene: TRBV12-3/TRBV12-4; clone size: -; J gene: TRBJ2-3; D gene: -
CDR3 protein: CASSLRHEYEQFF; CDR3 DNA: TGTGCCAGCAGTCTACGACATGAATACGAGCAGTTCTTC; V gene: TRBV12-3/TRBV12-4; clone size: -; J gene: TRBJ2-1; D gene: -
CDR3 protein: CASSLSRLDRGTEAFF; CDR3 DNA: TGCGCCAGCAGCTTGTCTAGGCTGGACAGGGGAACTGAAGCTTTCTTT; V gene: TRBV5-1; clone size: -; J gene: TRBJ1-1; D gene: TRBD1
CDR3 protein: CASSRRRAGGYEQYF; CDR3 DNA: TGTGCCAGCAGTCGCCGGAGGGCGGGGGGATACGAGCAGTACTTC; V gene: TRBV12-3/TRBV12-4; clone size: -; J gene: TRBJ2-7; D gene: TRBD2
CDR3 protein: CSARDPGRHPQYF; CDR3 DNA: TGCAGTGCTAGAGATCCCGGGCGGCATCCGCAGTATTTT; V gene: TRBV20-1; clone size: -; J gene: TRBJ2-3; D gene: -
CDR3 protein: CASRWTSGDYEQYF; CDR3 DNA: TGTGCCAGCAGATGGACTAGCGGGGACTACGAGCAGTACTTC; V gene: TRBV28; clone size: few; J gene: TRBJ2-7; D gene: TRBD2
CDR3 protein: CASSPQPGRNQPQHF; CDR3 DNA: TGCGCCAGCAGCCCCCAGCCGGGTCGAAATCAGCCCCAGCATTTT; V gene: TRBV5-1; clone size: -; J gene: TRBJ1-5; D gene: -
CDR3 protein: CASSQDERYKAFF; CDR3 DNA: TGTGCCAGCAGCCAAGACGAGCGGTATAAAGCTTTCTTT; V gene: TRBV14; clone size: -; J gene: TRBJ1-1; D gene: -
CDR3 protein: CASSVWYPYNEQFF; CDR3 DNA: TGTGCCAGCAGTGTTTGGTACCCCTACAATGAGCAGTTCTTC; V gene: TRBV6-1; clone size: -; J gene: TRBJ2-1; D gene: -
CDR3 protein: CSVEVGVIAEAFF; CDR3 DNA: TGCAGCGTTGAAGTAGGTGTTATCGCTGAAGCTTTCTTT; V gene: TRBV29-1; clone size: -; J gene: TRBJ1-1; D gene: -
CDR3 protein: CASSSGQRAHHEQFF; CDR3 DNA: TGTGCCAGCAGCTCTGGACAGAGGGCCCATCATGAGCAGTTCTTC; V gene: TRBV7-3; clone size: -; J gene: TRBJ2-1; D gene: -
CDR3 protein: CSVDRGPTEAFF; CDR3 DNA: TGCAGCGTCGACAGGGGGCCAACTGAAGCTTTCTTT; V gene: TRBV29-1; clone size: -; J gene: TRBJ1-1; D gene: TRBD1
CDR3 protein: CAISTTGGGQETQYF; CDR3 DNA: TGTGCCATCAGTACCACAGGGGGCGGACAAGAGACCCAGTACTTC; V gene: TRBV10-3; clone size: many; J gene: TRBJ2-5; D gene: TRBD1
CDR3 protein: CASSQVSTANTEAFF; CDR3 DNA: TGTGCCAGCAGCCAAGTGTCGACGGCCAACACTGAAGCTTTCTTT; V gene: TRBV3-1; clone size: few; J gene: TRBJ1-1; D gene: -
CDR3 protein: CASTDNGGGSRPQHF; CDR3 DNA: TGTGCCAGCACTGATAATGGAGGGGGAAGTCGGCCCCAGCATTTT; V gene: TRBV6-6; clone size: -; J gene: TRBJ1-5; D gene: -
CDR3 protein: CASSALGSGSYGQYF; CDR3 DNA: TGCGCCAGCAGCGCATTAGGGTCGGGGTCCTACGGGCAGTACTTC; V gene: TRBV5-1; clone size: few; J gene: TRBJ2-7; D gene: -
CDR3 protein: CASRRTDGNYGYTF; CDR3 DNA: TGTGCCAGCAGAAGGACGGACGGTAACTATGGCTACACCTTC; V gene: TRBV6-6; clone size: -; J gene: TRBJ1-2; D gene: -
CDR3 protein: CASSLNGAVGNEQFF; CDR3 DNA: TGCGCCAGCAGCTTGAACGGCGCTGTGGGAAATGAGCAGTTCTTC; V gene: TRBV5-1; clone size: many; J gene: TRBJ2-1; D gene: -
CDR3 protein: CASSLTTVTSGANVLTF; CDR3 DNA: TGTGCCAGCAGCTTAACTACAGTTACCTCTGGGGCCAACGTCCTGACTTTC; V gene: TRBV5-5; clone size: -; J gene: TRBJ2-6; D gene: -
CDR3 protein: CATSRASTGVAKNIQYF; CDR3 DNA: TGTGCCACCAGCAGAGCTTCTACAGGGGTGGCCAAAAACATTCAGTACTTC; V gene: TRBV15; clone size: -; J gene: TRBJ2-4; D gene: TRBD1
CDR3 protein: CSVAARESPNEQFF; CDR3 DNA: TGCAGCGTTGCTGCGCGGGAGTCGCCCAATGAGCAGTTCTTC; V gene: TRBV29-1; clone size: many; J gene: TRBJ2-1; D gene: TRBD2
CDR3 protein: CASSTDPANTGELFF; CDR3 DNA: TGCGCCAGCAGCACCGACCCTGCGAACACCGGGGAGCTGTTTTTT; V gene: TRBV5-1; clone size: -; J gene: TRBJ2-2; D gene: -
CDR3 protein: CATRDKRDSSHYGYTF; CDR3 DNA: TGTGCCACCAGGGATAAAAGGGACAGCTCCCACTATGGCTACACCTTC; V gene: TRBV24-1; clone size: -; J gene: TRBJ1-2; D gene: TRBD1
CDR3 protein: CSVPDRTILAGGRNEQFF; CDR3 DNA: TGCAGCGTTCCTGACAGGACTATACTAGCGGGAGGGCGAAATGAGCAGTTCTTC; V gene: TRBV29-1; clone size: -; J gene: TRBJ2-1; D gene: TRBD2
CDR3 protein: CASSRQGSTEAFF; CDR3 DNA: TGTGCCAGCAGCCGACAGGGGTCGACTGAAGCTTTCTTT; V gene: TRBV2; clone size: many; J gene: TRBJ1-1; D gene: TRBD1
CDR3 protein: CASSSSPPGGGRSNEQYF; CDR3 DNA: TGCGCCAGCAGCTCATCCCCACCAGGGGGCGGGAGGTCCAATGAGCAGTACTTC; V gene: TRBV5-1; clone size: -; J gene: TRBJ2-5; D gene: -
CDR3 protein: CASSLSTGRAGNEQFF; CDR3 DNA: TGTGCCAGCAGTTTATCCACGGGCAGGGCAGGCAATGAGCAGTTCTTC; V gene: TRBV28; clone size: -; J gene: TRBJ2-1; D gene: -
CDR3 protein: CASSSGAFSYEQYF; CDR3 DNA: TGTGCCAGCAGTTCGGGGGCCTTCTCCTACGAGCAGTACTTC; V gene: TRBV27; clone size: many; J gene: TRBJ2-7; D gene: -
CDR3 protein: CSARGDTPYEQYF; CDR3 DNA: TGCAGTGCTAGAGGGGACACCCCCTACGAGCAGTACTTC; V gene: TRBV20-1; clone size: few; J gene: TRBJ2-7; D gene: -
CDR3 protein: CAISESKGSEQYF; CDR3 DNA: TGTGCCATCAGTGAGTCGAAGGGGAGCGAGCAGTACTTC; V gene: TRBV10-3; clone size: many; J gene: TRBJ2-7; D gene: -
CDR3 protein: CASSFGGSSHNEQFF; CDR3 DNA: TGCGCCAGCAGCTTTGGCGGGAGTAGCCACAATGAGCAGTTCTTC; V gene: TRBV5-1; clone size: -; J gene: TRBJ2-1; D gene: TRBD2
CDR3 protein: CASSGAVLGSPLHF; CDR3 DNA: TGCGCCAGCAGCGGGGCGGTGCTAGGATCACCCCTCCACTTT; V gene: TRBV5-1; clone size: -; J gene: TRBJ1-6; D gene: -
CDR3 protein: CSAEDPGTVNSPLHF; CDR3 DNA: TGCAGTGCCGAAGACCCCGGGACAGTTAATTCACCCCTCCACTTT; V gene: TRBV20-1; clone size: -; J gene: TRBJ1-6; D gene: TRBD1
CDR3 protein: CASSVTVGWDTEAFF; CDR3 DNA: TGTGCCAGCAGCGTGACGGTTGGGTGGGACACTGAAGCTTTCTTT; V gene: TRBV12-3/TRBV12-4; clone size: few; J gene: TRBJ1-1; D gene: -
CDR3 protein: CAWSRRHGAYEQYF; CDR3 DNA: TGTGCCTGGAGTAGGAGGCATGGGGCCTACGAGCAGTACTTC; V gene: TRBV30; clone size: few; J gene: TRBJ2-7; D gene: -
CDR3 protein: CASSLSPGEHEQYF; CDR3 DNA: TGTGCCAGCAGCTTAAGTCCCGGGGAACACGAGCAGTACTTC; V gene: TRBV7-3; clone size: -; J gene: TRBJ2-7; D gene: -
CDR3 protein: CSVEKRGQGETQYF; CDR3 DNA: TGCAGCGTTGAAAAGAGGGGACAGGGGGAGACCCAGTACTTC; V gene: TRBV29-1; clone size: many; J gene: TRBJ2-5; D gene: TRBD1
CDR3 protein: CSAREGFGNIQYF; CDR3 DNA: TGCAGTGCTAGAGAGGGCTTTGGAAACATTCAGTACTTC; V gene: TRBV20-1; clone size: -; J gene: TRBJ2-4; D gene: -
CDR3 protein: CSARNPAGRNEQFF; CDR3 DNA: TGCAGCGCTCGTAACCCAGCGGGCAGGAACGAGCAGTTCTTC; V gene: TRBV29-1; clone size: -; J gene: TRBJ2-1; D gene: -
CDR3 protein: CASEWLLLRAEKTQYF; CDR3 DNA: TGTGCCAGCGAGTGGCTGTTATTGAGGGCAGAAAAGACCCAGTACTTC; V gene: TRBV2; clone size: -; J gene: TRBJ2-5; D gene: -
CDR3 protein: CASSSGRSNEQFF; CDR3 DNA: TGTGCCAGCAGCTCAGGGAGGTCCAATGAGCAGTTCTTC; V gene: TRBV7-9; clone size: -; J gene: TRBJ2-1; D gene: -
CDR3 protein: CASSAGYNSPLHF; CDR3 DNA: TGTGCCAGCAGCGCAGGTTACAATTCACCCCTCCACTTT; V gene: TRBV9; clone size: few; J gene: TRBJ1-6; D gene: -
CDR3 protein: CASSQWGREQFF; CDR3 DNA: TGTGCCAGCAGCCAGTGGGGACGCGAGCAGTTCTTC; V gene: TRBV11-2; clone size: -; J gene: TRBJ2-1; D gene: -
CDR3 protein: CTSRDSTYGYTF; CDR3 DNA: TGTACCAGCAGGGACAGCACTTATGGCTACACCTTC; V gene: TRBV7-9; clone size: -; J gene: TRBJ1-2; D gene: TRBD1
CDR3 protein: CASSLALNNEQFF; CDR3 DNA: TGTGCCAGCAGCTTAGCGCTTAACAATGAGCAGTTCTTC; V gene: TRBV7-2; clone size: many; J gene: TRBJ2-1; D gene: -
CDR3 protein: CASSPPRFGGTDTQYF; CDR3 DNA: TGTGCCAGCAGTCCACCCCGTTTTGGCGGCACAGATACGCAGTATTTT; V gene: TRBV25-1; clone size: few; J gene: TRBJ2-3; D gene: -
CDR3 protein: CASSVGDTLVPLHF; CDR3 DNA: TGTGCCAGCAGCGTAGGGGACACCTTGGTACCCCTCCACTTT; V gene: TRBV9; clone size: -; J gene: TRBJ1-6; D gene: -